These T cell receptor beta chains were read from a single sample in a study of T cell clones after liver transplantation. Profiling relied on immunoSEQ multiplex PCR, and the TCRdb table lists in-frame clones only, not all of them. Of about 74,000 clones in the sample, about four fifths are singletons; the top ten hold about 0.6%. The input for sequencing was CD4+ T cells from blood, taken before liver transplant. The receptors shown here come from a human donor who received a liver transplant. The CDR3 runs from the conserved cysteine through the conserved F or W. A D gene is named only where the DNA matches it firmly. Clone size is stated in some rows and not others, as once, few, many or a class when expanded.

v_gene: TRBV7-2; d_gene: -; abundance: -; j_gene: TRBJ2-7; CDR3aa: CASSSRLTTLGSSYEQYF; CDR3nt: TGTGCCAGCAGCTCCCGTCTTACTACACTAGGGTCCTCCTACGAGCAGTACTTC
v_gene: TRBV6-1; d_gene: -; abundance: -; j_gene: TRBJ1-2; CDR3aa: CASSETSYYGYTF; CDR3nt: TGTGCCAGCAGTGAGACATCGTACTATGGCTACACCTTC
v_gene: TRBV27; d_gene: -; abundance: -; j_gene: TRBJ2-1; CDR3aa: CASSLSPRRTVNEQFF; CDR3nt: TGTGCCAGCAGTTTATCCCCTCGTCGGACGGTCAATGAGCAGTTCTTC
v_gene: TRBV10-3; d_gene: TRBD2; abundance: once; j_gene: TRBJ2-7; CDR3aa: CAISPKGLAGSYEQYF; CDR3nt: TGTGCCATCAGTCCCAAAGGACTAGCGGGATCATACGAGCAGTACTTC
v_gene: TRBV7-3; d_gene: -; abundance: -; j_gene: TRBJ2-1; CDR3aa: CASSWAGSSYNEQFF; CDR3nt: TGTGCCAGCAGCTGGGCTGGAAGCTCCTACAATGAGCAGTTCTTC
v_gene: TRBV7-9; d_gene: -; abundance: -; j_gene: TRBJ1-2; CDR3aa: CASSQGTEAGYTF; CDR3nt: TGTGCCAGCAGTCAGGGGACTGAAGCTGGCTACACCTTC
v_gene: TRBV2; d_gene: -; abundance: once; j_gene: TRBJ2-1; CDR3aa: CASSESPLRDEQFF; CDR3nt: TGTGCCAGCAGTGAGAGCCCCCTGAGGGATGAGCAGTTCTTC
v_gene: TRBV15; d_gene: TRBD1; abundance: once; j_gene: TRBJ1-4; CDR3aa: CATSPARDSYEKLFF; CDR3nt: TGTGCCACCAGCCCAGCCCGGGACAGTTATGAAAAACTGTTTTTT
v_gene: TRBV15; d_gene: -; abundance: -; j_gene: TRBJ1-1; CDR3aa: CATSTRGWDTEAFF; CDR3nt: TGTGCCACCAGCACCCGGGGGTGGGACACTGAAGCTTTCTTT
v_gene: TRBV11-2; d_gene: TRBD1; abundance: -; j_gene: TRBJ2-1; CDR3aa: CASSLGRTGVDEQFF; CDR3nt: TGTGCCAGCAGCTTAGGCAGGACAGGGGTCGATGAGCAGTTCTTC
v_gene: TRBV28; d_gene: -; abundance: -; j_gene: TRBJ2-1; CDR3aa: CASSLPFGGTRQFF; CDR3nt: TGTGCCAGCAGTTTGCCTTTTGGCGGGACGAGGCAGTTCTTC
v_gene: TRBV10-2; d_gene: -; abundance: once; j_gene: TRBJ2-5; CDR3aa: CASSESTKETQYF; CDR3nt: TGCGCCAGCAGTGAGTCCACAAAAGAGACCCAGTACTTC
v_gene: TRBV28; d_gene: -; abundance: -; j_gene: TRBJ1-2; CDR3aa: CASTVLGGLGFNYGYTF; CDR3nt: TGTGCCAGCACCGTGCTAGGGGGGTTGGGGTTTAACTATGGCTACACCTTC
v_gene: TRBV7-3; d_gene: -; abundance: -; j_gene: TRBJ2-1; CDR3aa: CASSLQITGSQFF; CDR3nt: TGTGCCAGCAGCCTACAAATTACAGGGTCCCAGTTCTTC
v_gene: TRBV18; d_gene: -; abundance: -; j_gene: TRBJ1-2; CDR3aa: CASSPPAGGYGYTF; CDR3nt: TGTGCCAGCTCACCACCCGCGGGGGGGTACGGCTACACCTTC
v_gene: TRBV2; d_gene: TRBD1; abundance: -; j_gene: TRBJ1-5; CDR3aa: CASRDRTGPRYSQPQHF; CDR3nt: TGTGCCAGCAGGGATCGGACAGGTCCTAGGTACAGTCAGCCCCAGCATTTT
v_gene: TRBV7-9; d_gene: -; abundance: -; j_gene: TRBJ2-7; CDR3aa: CASSLNPILSEQYF; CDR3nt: TGTGCCAGCAGCTTAAACCCCATCCTTAGCGAGCAGTACTTC
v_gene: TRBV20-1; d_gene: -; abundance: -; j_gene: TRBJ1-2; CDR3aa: CSASSGLGYTF; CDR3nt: TGCAGTGCTAGTTCAGGGCTTGGCTACACCTTC
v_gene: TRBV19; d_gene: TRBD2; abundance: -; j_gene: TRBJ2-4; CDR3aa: CASSVGGSGSQNIQYF; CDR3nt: TGTGCCAGTAGTGTAGGGGGTAGCGGGAGTCAAAACATTCAGTACTTC
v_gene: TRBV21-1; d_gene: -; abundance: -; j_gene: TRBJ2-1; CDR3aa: CASKAEGSYNEQFF; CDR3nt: TGTGCCAGCAAGGCAGAGGGCTCCTACAATGAGCAGTTCTTC
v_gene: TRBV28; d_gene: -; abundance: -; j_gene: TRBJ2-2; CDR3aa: CASSLPATGELFF; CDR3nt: TGTGCCAGCAGTTTACCGGCCACCGGGGAGCTGTTTTTT
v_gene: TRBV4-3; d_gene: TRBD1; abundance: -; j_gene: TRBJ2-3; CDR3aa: CASSHQTGRRTDTQYF; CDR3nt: TGCGCCAGCAGCCATCAGACAGGGCGACGCACAGATACGCAGTATTTT
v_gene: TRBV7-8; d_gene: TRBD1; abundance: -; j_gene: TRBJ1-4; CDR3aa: CASRPGGRAEKLFF; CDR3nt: TGTGCCAGCAGACCAGGGGGCAGGGCTGAAAAACTGTTTTTT
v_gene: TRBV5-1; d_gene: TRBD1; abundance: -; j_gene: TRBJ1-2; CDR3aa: CASSSLPGQGDGYTF; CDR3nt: TGCGCCAGCAGCTCGCTACCGGGACAGGGGGATGGCTACACCTTC
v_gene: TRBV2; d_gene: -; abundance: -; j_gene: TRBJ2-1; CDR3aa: CASIKGVGNEQFF; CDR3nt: TGTGCCAGCATCAAGGGAGTTGGGAATGAGCAGTTCTTC
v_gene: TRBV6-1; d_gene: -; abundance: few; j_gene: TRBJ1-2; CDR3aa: CASSEDLTVGYGYTF; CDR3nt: TGTGCCAGCAGTGAAGACCTCACCGTGGGCTATGGCTACACCTTC
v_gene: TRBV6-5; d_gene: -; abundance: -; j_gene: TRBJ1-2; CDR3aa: CASRGAYGYTF; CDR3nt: TGTGCCAGCAGGGGTGCCTATGGCTACACCTTC
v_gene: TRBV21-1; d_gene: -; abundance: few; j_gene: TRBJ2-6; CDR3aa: CASSKVMEGPSPSGANVLTF; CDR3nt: TGTGCCAGCAGCAAAGTAATGGAGGGCCCCTCTCCCTCTGGGGCCAACGTCCTGACTTTC
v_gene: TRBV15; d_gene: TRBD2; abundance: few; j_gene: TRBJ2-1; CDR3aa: CATSPAPVSSGRAVHEQFF; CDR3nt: TGTGCCACCAGCCCCGCACCTGTTTCTAGCGGGAGGGCCGTGCATGAGCAGTTCTTC
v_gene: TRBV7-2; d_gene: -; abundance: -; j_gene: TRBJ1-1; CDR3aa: CASSLPGIRFQSTEAFF; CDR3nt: TGTGCCAGCAGCTTACCAGGGATCCGGTTTCAGAGCACTGAAGCTTTCTTT
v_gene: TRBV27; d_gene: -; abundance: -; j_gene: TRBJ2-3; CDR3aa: CASSLTTSTDTQYF; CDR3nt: TGTGCCAGCAGTTTGACGACTAGCACAGATACGCAGTATTTT
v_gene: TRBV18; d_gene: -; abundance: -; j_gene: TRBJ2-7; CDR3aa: CASSPQLRGGLEQYF; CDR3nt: TGTGCCAGCTCACCACAACTTAGAGGGGGGCTCGAGCAGTACTTC
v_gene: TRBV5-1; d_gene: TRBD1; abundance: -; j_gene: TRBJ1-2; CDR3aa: CASSLAGDRDDGYTF; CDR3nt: TGCGCCAGCAGCTTGGCGGGGGACAGGGATGATGGCTACACCTTC
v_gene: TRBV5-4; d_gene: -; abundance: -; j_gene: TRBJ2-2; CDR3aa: CASSRGGASGELFF; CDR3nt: TGTGCCAGCAGCCGAGGGGGGGCCAGCGGGGAGCTGTTTTTT
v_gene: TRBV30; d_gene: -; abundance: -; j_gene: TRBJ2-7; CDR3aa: CAWARVGSYEQYF; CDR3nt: TGTGCCTGGGCCAGGGTAGGATCCTACGAGCAGTACTTC
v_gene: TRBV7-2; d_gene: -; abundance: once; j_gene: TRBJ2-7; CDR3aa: CASSIGTTTYYEQYF; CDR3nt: TGTGCCAGCAGCATAGGGACAACCACCTACTACGAGCAGTACTTC
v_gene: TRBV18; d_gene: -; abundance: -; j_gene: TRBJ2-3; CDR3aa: CASSPDTGTDTQYF; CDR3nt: TGTGCCAGCTCACCGGACACTGGCACAGATACGCAGTATTTT
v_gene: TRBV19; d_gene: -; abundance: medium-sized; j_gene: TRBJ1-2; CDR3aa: CASSITGVGYGYTF; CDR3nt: TGTGCCAGTAGTATCACTGGGGTCGGCTATGGCTACACCTTC
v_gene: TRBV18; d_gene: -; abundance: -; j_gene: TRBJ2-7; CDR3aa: CASSGIGLYEQYF; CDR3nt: TGTGCCAGCTCAGGGATAGGTTTATACGAGCAGTACTTC
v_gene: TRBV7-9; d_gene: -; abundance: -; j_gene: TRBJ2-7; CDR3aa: CASSRVPWTSGEQYF; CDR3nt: TGTGCCAGCAGCCGAGTTCCGTGGACATCAGGGGAGCAGTACTTC
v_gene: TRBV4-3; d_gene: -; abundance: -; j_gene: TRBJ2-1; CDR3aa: CASSPLQGNEQFF; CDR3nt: TGCGCCAGCAGCCCTTTACAGGGAAATGAGCAGTTCTTC
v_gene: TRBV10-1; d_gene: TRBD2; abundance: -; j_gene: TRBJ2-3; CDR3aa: CASSKGGVEDTQYF; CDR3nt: TGCGCCAGCAGTAAGGGAGGGGTTGAAGATACGCAGTATTTT
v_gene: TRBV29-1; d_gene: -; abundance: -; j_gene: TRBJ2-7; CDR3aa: CSVVPRGGYEQYF; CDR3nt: TGCAGCGTTGTCCCCAGGGGGGGGTACGAGCAGTACTTC
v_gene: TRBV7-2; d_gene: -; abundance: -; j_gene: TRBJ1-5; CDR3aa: CASSLTEGQPQHF; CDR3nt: TGTGCCAGCAGCTTAACGGAGGGTCAGCCCCAGCATTTT
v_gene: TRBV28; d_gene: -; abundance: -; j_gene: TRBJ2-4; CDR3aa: CASSLNKWGVAKNIQYF; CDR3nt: TGTGCCAGCAGTTTGAACAAGTGGGGGGTAGCCAAAAACATTCAGTACTTC
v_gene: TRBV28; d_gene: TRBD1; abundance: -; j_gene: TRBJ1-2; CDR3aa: CASSLVGPGQGPGGLGYTF; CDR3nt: TGTGCCAGCAGTTTAGTTGGGCCGGGACAGGGACCAGGAGGCCTTGGCTACACCTTC
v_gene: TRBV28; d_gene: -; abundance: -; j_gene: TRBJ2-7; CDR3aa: CASSLWQAQTEQYF; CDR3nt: TGTGCCAGCAGTTTATGGCAGGCGCAGACCGAGCAGTACTTC
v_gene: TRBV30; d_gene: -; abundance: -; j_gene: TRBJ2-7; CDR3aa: CALRGRVYEQYF; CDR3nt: TGTGCCTTGCGGGGGCGCGTCTACGAGCAGTACTTC
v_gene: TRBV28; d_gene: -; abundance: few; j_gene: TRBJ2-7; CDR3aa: CASGPAYEQYF; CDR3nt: TGTGCCAGCGGTCCGGCCTACGAGCAGTACTTC
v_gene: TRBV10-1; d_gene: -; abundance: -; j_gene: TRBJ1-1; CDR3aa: CASSDGQLRAGNTEAFF; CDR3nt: TGCGCCAGCAGCGACGGACAGCTCCGGGCGGGCAACACTGAAGCTTTCTTT